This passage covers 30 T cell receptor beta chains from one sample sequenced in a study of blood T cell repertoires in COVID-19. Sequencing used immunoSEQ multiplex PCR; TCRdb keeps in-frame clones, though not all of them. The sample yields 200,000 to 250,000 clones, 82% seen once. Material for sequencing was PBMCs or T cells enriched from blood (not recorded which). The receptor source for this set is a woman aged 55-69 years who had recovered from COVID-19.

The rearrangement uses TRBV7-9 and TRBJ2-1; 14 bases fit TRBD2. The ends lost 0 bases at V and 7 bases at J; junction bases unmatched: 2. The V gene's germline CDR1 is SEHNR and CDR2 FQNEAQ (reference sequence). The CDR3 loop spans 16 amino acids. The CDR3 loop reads CASSLAGTSGRNEQFF. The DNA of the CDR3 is TGTGCCAGCAGCTTAGCCGGGACTAGCGGGAGAAATGAGCAGTTCTTC.

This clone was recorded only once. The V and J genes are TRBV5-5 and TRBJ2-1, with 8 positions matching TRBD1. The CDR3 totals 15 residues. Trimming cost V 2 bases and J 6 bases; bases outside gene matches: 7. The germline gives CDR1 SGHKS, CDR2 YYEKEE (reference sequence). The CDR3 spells CASSFRTGMTNEQFF. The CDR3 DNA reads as TGTGCCAGCAGCTTTAGGACAGGGATGACCAATGAGCAGTTCTTC.

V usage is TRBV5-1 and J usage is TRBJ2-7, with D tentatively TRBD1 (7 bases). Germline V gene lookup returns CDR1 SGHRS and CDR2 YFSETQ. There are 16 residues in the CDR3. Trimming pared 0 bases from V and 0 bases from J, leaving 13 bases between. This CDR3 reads CASSLAAGQSSYEQYF. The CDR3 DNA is TGCGCCAGCAGCTTGGCGGCGGGACAGAGCTCCTACGAGCAGTACTTC.

Here the CDR3 DNA reads TGCAGCGTTCGGACAGGGCGGAACACTGAAGCTTTCTTT. This gives the protein CSVRTGRNTEAFF. The gene calls are TRBV29-1 and TRBJ1-1, with 8 nucleotides matching TRBD1. With V trimmed by 5 bases and J by 1 base, 3 bases remained unmatched. The CDR3 runs 13 residues. Germline CDR1 reads SQVTM; CDR2 reads ANQGSEA.

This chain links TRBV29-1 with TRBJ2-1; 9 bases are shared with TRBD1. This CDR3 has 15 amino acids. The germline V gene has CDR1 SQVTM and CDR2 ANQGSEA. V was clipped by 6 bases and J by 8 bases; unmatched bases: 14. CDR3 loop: CSVPRRDRVGDEQFF. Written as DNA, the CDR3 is TGCAGCGTCCCCCGCCGGGACAGGGTGGGCGATGAGCAGTTCTTC.

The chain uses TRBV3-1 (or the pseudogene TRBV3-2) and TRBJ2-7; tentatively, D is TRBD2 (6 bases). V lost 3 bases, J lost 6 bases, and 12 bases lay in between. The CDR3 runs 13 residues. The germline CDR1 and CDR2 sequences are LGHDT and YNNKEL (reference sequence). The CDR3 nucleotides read TGTGCCAGCAGCCAGCCCCGGGGGTCCGAGCAGTACTTC. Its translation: CASSQPRGSEQYF.

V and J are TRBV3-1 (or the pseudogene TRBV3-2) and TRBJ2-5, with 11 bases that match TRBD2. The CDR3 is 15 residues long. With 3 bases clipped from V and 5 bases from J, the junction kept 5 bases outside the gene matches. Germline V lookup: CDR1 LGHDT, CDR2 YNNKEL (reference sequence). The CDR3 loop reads CASSHSGRALETQYF. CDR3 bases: TGTGCCAGCAGCCATAGCGGGAGGGCCTTGGAGACCCAGTACTTC.

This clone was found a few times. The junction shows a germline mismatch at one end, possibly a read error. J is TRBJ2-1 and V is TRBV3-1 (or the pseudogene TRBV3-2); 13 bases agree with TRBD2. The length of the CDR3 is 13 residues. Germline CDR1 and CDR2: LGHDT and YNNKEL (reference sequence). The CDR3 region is CASSRGTSGAYLF. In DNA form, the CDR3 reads TGTGCCAGCAGCCGTGGGACTAGCGGGGCCTACCTCTTC.

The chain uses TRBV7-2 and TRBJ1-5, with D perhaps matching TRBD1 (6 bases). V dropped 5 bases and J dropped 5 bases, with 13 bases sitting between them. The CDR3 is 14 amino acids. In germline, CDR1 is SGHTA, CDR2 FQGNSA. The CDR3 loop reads CASSPRGSYQPQHF. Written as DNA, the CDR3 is TGTGCCAGCAGCCCGAGGGGGAGTTATCAGCCCCAGCATTTT.

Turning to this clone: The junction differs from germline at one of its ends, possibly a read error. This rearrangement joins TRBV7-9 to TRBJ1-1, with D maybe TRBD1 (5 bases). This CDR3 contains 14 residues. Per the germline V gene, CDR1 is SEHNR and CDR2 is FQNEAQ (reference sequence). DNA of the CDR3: TGTGCCTGCAGTTTGACGGACAAGAACACTGAAGCTTTCTTT. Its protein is CACSLTDKNTEAFF.

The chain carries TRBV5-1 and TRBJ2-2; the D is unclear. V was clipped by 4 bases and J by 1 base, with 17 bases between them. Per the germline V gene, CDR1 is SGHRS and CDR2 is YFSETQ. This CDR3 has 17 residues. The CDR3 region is CASSPSSVLGNTGELFF. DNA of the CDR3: TGCGCCAGCAGCCCGTCTTCCGTTCTCGGGAACACCGGGGAGCTGTTTTTT.

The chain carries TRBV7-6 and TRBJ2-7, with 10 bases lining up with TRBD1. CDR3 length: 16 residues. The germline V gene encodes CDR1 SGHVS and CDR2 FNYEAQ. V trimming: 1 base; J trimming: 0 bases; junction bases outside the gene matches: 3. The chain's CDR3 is CASSLDRQGASYEQYF. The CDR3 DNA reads TGTGCCAGCAGCTTAGACCGACAGGGGGCCTCCTACGAGCAGTACTTC.

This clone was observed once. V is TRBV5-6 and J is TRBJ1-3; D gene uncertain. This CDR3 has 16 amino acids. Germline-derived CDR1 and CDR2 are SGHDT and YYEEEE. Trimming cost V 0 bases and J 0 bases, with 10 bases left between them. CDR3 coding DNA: TGTGCCAGCAGCTTGGGCGTCCGGGTCTCTGGAAACACCATATATTTT. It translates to CASSLGVRVSGNTIYF. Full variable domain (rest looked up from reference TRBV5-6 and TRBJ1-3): DAGVTQSPTHLIKTRGQQVTLRCSPKSGHDTVSWYQQALGQGPQFIFQYYEEEERQRGNFPDRFSGHQFPNYSSELNVNALLLGDSALYLCASSLGVRVSGNTIYFGEGSWLTVV.

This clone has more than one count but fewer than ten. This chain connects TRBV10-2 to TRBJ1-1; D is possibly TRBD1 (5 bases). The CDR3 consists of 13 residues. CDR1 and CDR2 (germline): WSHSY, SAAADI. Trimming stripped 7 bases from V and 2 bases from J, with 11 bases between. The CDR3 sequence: CASMIWTNTEAFF. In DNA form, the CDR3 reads TGCGCCAGCATGATCTGGACAAACACTGAAGCTTTCTTT.

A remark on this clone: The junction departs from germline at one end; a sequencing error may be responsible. The chain's CDR3 is CASSADRAASF. The DNA for the CDR3 is TGTGCCAGCAGCGCGGACAGGGCCGCGTCCTTC. This chain joins TRBV13 and TRBJ1-2; 8 bases map to TRBD1. The CDR3 sequence is 11 residues long. The germline V gene encodes CDR1 PRHDT and CDR2 FYEKMQ (reference sequence).

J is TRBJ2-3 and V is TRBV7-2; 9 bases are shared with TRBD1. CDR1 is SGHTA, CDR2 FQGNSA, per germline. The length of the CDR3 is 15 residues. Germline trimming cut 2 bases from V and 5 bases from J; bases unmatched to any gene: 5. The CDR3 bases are TGTGCCAGCAGCTTATATGGACAGGGGAGAGATACGCAGTATTTT. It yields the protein CASSLYGQGRDTQYF.

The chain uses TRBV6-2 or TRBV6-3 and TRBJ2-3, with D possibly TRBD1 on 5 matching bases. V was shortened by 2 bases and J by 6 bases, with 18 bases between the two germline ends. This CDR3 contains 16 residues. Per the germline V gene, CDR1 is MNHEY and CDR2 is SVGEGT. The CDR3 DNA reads TGTGCCAGCAGTTACCCCAGGGCCCAGAGATCGGATACGCAGTATTTT. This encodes CASSYPRAQRSDTQYF.

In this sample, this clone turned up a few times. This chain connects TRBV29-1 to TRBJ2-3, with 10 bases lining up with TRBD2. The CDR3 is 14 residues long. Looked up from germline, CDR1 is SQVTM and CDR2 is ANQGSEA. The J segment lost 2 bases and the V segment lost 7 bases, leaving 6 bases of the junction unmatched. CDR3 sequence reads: CSASLAGFTDTQYF. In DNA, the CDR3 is TGCAGCGCCTCACTAGCGGGGTTCACAGATACGCAGTATTTT.

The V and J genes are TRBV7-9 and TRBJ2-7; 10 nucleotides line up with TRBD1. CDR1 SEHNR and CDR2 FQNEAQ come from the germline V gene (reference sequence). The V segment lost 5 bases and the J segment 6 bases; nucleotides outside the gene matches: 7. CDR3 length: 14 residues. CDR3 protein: CASSPRTGGSEQYF. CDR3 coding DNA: TGTGCCAGCAGCCCCCGGACAGGGGGAAGCGAGCAGTACTTC.

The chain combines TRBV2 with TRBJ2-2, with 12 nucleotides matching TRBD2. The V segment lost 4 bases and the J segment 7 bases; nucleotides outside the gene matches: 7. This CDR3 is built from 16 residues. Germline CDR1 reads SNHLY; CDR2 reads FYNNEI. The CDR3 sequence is CASSAASGRVSGELFF. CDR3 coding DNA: TGTGCCAGCAGTGCAGCTAGCGGGAGGGTCAGCGGGGAGCTGTTTTTT.

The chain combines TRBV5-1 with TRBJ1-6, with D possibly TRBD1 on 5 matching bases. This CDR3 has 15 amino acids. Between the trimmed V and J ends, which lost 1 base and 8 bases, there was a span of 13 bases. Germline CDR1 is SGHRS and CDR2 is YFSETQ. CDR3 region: CASSLKGRGDSPLHF. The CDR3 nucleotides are TGCGCCAGCAGCTTGAAGGGGCGCGGGGATTCACCCCTCCACTTT.

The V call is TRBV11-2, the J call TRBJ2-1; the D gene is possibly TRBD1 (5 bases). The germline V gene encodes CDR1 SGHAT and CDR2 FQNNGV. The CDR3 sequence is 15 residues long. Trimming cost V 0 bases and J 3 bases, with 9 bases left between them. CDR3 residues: CASSLDYRHYNEQFF. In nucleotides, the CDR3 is TGTGCCAGCAGCTTAGATTACAGGCACTACAATGAGCAGTTCTTC.

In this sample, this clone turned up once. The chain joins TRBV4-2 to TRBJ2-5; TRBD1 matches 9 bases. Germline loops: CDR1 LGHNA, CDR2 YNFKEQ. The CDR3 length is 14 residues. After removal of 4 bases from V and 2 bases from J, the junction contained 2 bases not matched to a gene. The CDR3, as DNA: TGTGCCAGCAGCCGGGACAGGGTACAAGAGACCCAGTACTTC. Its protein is CASSRDRVQETQYF.

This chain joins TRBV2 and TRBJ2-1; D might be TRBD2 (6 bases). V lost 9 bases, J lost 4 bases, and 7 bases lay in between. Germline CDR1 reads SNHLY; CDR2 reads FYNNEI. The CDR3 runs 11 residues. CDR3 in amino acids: CASLAYNEQFF. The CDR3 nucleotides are TGTGCCAGTCTAGCGTACAATGAGCAGTTCTTC. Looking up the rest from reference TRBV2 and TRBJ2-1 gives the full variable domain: EPEVTQTPSHQVTQMGQEVILRCVPISNHLYFYWYRQILGQKVEFLVSFYNNEISEKSEIFDDQFSVERPDGSNFTLKIRSTKLEDSAMYFCASLAYNEQFFGPGTRLTVL.

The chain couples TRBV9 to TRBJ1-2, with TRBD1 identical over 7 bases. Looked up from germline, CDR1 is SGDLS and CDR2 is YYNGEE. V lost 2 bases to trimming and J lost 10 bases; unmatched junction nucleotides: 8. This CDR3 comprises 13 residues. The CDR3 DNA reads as TGTGCCAGCAGCGTCACCGGGACAGACGCCTACACCTTC. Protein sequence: CASSVTGTDAYTF.

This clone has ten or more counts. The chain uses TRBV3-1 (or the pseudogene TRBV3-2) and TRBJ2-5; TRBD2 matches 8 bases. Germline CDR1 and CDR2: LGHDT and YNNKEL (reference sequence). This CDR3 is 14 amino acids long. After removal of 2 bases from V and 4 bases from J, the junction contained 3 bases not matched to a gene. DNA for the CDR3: TGTGCCAGCAGCCAACCAGCGGGGGCAGAGACCCAGTACTTC. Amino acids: CASSQPAGAETQYF.

CDR3: CASSHFPQPGIATNEKLFF. CDR3 bases: TGTGCCAGCAGCCACTTCCCCCAGCCGGGGATTGCAACTAATGAAAAACTGTTTTTT. The chain has TRBV7-9 and TRBJ1-4; D is unresolved. CDR3 length: 19 residues. The germline V gene encodes CDR1 SEHNR and CDR2 FQNEAQ (reference sequence). The germline V and J ends were trimmed by 5 bases and 0 bases, with 22 bases remaining between them.

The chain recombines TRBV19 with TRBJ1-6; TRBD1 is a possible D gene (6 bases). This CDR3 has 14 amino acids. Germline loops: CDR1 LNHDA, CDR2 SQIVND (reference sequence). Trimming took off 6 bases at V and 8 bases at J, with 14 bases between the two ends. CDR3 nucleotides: TGTGCCAGTAGGAAAACAGGGTTGGATTCACCCCTCCACTTT. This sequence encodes CASRKTGLDSPLHF.

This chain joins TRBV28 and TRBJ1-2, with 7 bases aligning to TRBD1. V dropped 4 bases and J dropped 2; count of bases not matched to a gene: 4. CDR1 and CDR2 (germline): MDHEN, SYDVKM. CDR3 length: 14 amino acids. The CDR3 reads CASSWGQTNYGYTF. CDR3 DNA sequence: TGTGCCAGCAGTTGGGGACAGACGAACTATGGCTACACCTTC.

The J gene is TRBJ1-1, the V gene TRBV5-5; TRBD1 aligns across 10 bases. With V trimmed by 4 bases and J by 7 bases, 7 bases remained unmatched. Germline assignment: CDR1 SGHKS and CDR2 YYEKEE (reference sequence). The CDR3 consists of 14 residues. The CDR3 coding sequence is TGTGCCAGCAGCAGGCCGGGACAGGGGTTTGAAGCTTTCTTT. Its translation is CASSRPGQGFEAFF.